These 16 T cell receptor beta chains were sequenced from one sample in a study of T cell responses to AZD1222 COVID-19 vaccine. Only in-frame clones appear in the TCRdb table, and some are missing; sequencing was by immunoSEQ multiplex PCR. The table has 150,000 to 200,000 clones, roughly 91% seen once; the top ten hold roughly 2%. The sample here was peripheral blood, taken 28 days after the second AZD1222 dose. Source of these receptors: an adult who received the AZD1222 COVID-19 vaccine.

The V and J genes are TRBV28 and TRBJ1-5, with 9 bases lining up with TRBD1. CDR3 length: 13 amino acids. Germline V CDR1 and CDR2: MDHEN, SYDVKM. V dropped 7 bases and J dropped 7; count of bases not matched to a gene: 5. The CDR3, as DNA: TGTGCCAGCACCACAGGGGGCCGGCAGCCCCAGCATTTT. It yields the protein CASTTGGRQPQHF. The variable domain in full, with the rest retrieved from reference TRBV28 and TRBJ1-5, is DVKVTQSSRYLVKRTGEKVFLECVQDMDHENMFWYRQDPGLGLRLIYFSYDVKMKEKGDIPEGYSVSREKKERFSLILESASTNQTSMYLCASTTGGRQPQHFGDGTRLSIL.

The chain couples TRBV4-1 to TRBJ2-5; 12 bases map to TRBD1. This CDR3 spans 19 amino acids. Germline V lookup: CDR1 MGHRA, CDR2 YSYEKL. Losses at the gene ends were 0 bases for V and 5 bases for J; bases not matched to a gene: 13. This CDR3 reads CASSQDPLPGQGARETQYF. Written as DNA, the CDR3 is TGCGCCAGCAGCCAAGATCCCCTACCGGGACAGGGGGCGAGGGAGACCCAGTACTTC.

Only one count was recorded for this clone. CDR3 sequence: CASSSTSDYPTQFF. The CDR3 DNA is TGTGCCAGCAGTTCCACTTCGGACTATCCTACGCAGTTCTTC. The chain has TRBV28 and TRBJ2-1, with D possibly TRBD2 on 6 matching bases. The germline V gene has CDR1 MDHEN and CDR2 SYDVKM. V lost 4 bases to trimming and J lost 12 bases, with 19 bases between them. The CDR3 runs to 14 residues.

The J gene is TRBJ2-3, the V gene TRBV19, with D tentatively TRBD2 (7 bases). From germline, CDR1 is LNHDA and CDR2 SQIVND (reference sequence). V was shortened by 0 bases and J by 1 base, with 14 bases between the two germline ends. The CDR3 is made up of 17 amino acids. The CDR3 DNA reads TGTGCCAGTAGTATAGATCGGGGGGCAGGGCGCACAGATACGCAGTATTTT. Translated, it gives CASSIDRGAGRTDTQYF.

This sequence joins TRBV3-1 (or the pseudogene TRBV3-2) and TRBJ2-4; 11 bases fit TRBD2. This CDR3 has 17 residues. CDR1 and CDR2 (germline): LGHDT, YNNKEL (reference sequence). With 3 bases clipped from V and 0 bases from J, the junction kept 4 bases outside the gene matches. The chain's CDR3 is CASSHSGGGLAKNIQYF. For the CDR3, the DNA is TGTGCCAGCAGCCATAGCGGGGGGGGACTAGCCAAAAACATTCAGTACTTC.

V is TRBV15 and J is TRBJ2-2; D is undetermined. The CDR3 is 16 residues long. CDR1 LNHNV and CDR2 YYDKDF come from the germline V gene (reference sequence). Trimming removed 5 bases from V and 2 bases from J, with 15 bases in between. The CDR3 coding sequence is TGTGCCACCAGCCGCTCCGGGTCAGTCAACACCGGGGAGCTGTTTTTT. This codes for CATSRSGSVNTGELFF.

The genes are TRBV6-5 and TRBJ1-2; D gene uncertain. Trimming shortened V by 7 bases and J by 4 bases, and 10 bases separated the two germline ends. In germline, CDR1 is MNHEY, CDR2 SVGAGI. This CDR3 is 12 amino acids long. For the CDR3, the DNA is TGTGCCAGCACCGAAGGGCGCTATGGCTACACCTTC. This sequence encodes CASTEGRYGYTF.

The chain is built from TRBV5-1 and TRBJ2-7; 12 bases fit TRBD2. The CDR3 runs 13 residues. Looked up from germline, CDR1 is SGHRS and CDR2 is YFSETQ. Unmatched junction bases numbered 7, after V lost 3 bases and J lost 12 bases. The CDR3 bases are TGCGCCAGCAGCTACGAGACTAGCGGGAGTCGGTACTTC. It is translated as CASSYETSGSRYF.

The count of this clone is one. The J gene is TRBJ2-1, the V gene TRBV30; 7 positions agree with TRBD2. The junction had 8 bases not matched to a gene; V was cut back by 0 bases and J by 12 bases. Looked up from germline, CDR1 is GTSNPN and CDR2 is SVGIG (reference sequence). This CDR3 region has 13 residues. The CDR3 reads CAWSVLGLAAQFF. The CDR3 DNA reads as TGTGCCTGGAGTGTACTCGGGCTAGCGGCGCAGTTCTTC.

The J gene is TRBJ2-5, the V gene TRBV18; TRBD2 agrees at 14 bases. V was clipped by 3 bases and J by 4 bases; unmatched bases: 10. The germline gives CDR1 KGHSH, CDR2 LQKENI. The CDR3 sequence is 18 residues long. The CDR3 nucleotides are TGTGCCAGCTCACCCGCTCCGGGACTAGCGGGAGCCTCAGAGACCCAGTACTTC. Translation: CASSPAPGLAGASETQYF. Using reference TRBV18 and TRBJ2-5 for the parts outside the CDR3, the full variable domain is NAGVMQNPRHLVRRRGQEARLRCSPMKGHSHVYWYRQLPEEGLKFMVYLQKENIIDESGMPKERFSAEFPKEGPSILRIQQVVRGDSAAYFCASSPAPGLAGASETQYFGPGTRLLVL.

The genes are TRBV7-9 and TRBJ1-4; no reliable D call. CDR3 length: 15 residues. CDR1 and CDR2 (germline): SEHNR, FQNEAQ (reference sequence). Trimming pared 2 bases from V and 0 bases from J, leaving 7 bases between. CDR3 sequence reads: CASSLSPTTNEKLFF. CDR3 bases: TGTGCCAGCAGCTTATCACCAACAACTAATGAAAAACTGTTTTTT.

The J gene is TRBJ1-4, the V gene TRBV3-1 (or the pseudogene TRBV3-2); D remains ambiguous. This CDR3 comprises 15 residues. Deletions cut 2 bases from V and 0 bases from J, with 7 bases between. CDR1 LGHDT and CDR2 YNNKEL come from the germline V gene (reference sequence). CDR3 region: CASSQRPSTNEKLFF. CDR3 nucleotides: TGTGCCAGCAGCCAAAGGCCTTCAACTAATGAAAAACTGTTTTTT.

The chain couples TRBV11-2 to TRBJ2-7; D not certain. CDR1 SGHAT and CDR2 FQNNGV come from the germline V gene. The CDR3 is 14 residues long. V was pared by 0 bases and J by 2 bases, with 8 bases between. CDR3 in DNA: TGTGCCAGCAGCTTAGATTGGACGCCCTACGAGCAGTACTTC. Its translation: CASSLDWTPYEQYF.

The V gene is TRBV18, the J gene TRBJ1-6; D gene ambiguous. The CDR3 has 16 residues. CDR1 KGHSH and CDR2 LQKENI come from the germline V gene. The V end was cut by 1 base, the J end by 6 bases, with 13 bases between. CDR3 sequence reads: CASSPLRSGINSPLHF. CDR3 DNA: TGTGCCAGCTCACCACTGAGGTCCGGGATTAATTCACCCCTCCACTTT.

The V gene is TRBV7-2, the J gene TRBJ2-7; no definite D call. The V end lost 2 bases, the J end lost 4 bases, and 9 bases lay between the germline ends. Per germline, CDR1 SGHTA and CDR2 FQGNSA. CDR3 length: 13 amino acids. The DNA of the CDR3 is TGTGCCAGCAGCTTATCTTACGCTTACGAGCAGTACTTC. Residues: CASSLSYAYEQYF.

In DNA form, the CDR3 reads TGCGCCAGCAGCCAGATAGGGGCGGGACAGGTTAATTCACCCCTCCACTTT. It codes for CASSQIGAGQVNSPLHF. This chain uses TRBV4-3 with TRBJ1-6; 8 positions agree with TRBD1. CDR1 is LGHNA, CDR2 YSLEER, per germline. With 3 bases clipped from V and 6 bases from J, the junction kept 10 bases outside the gene matches. This CDR3 is built from 17 residues.